These T cell receptor beta chains were read from a single sample in a study of T cells in Graves' hyperthyroidism and ophthalmopathy. TCRdb recomputed calls from the multiplex PCR reads with MiXCR, one row per CDR3 protein. The table lists some 400,000 distinct CDR3 sequences, around 13% of them singletons, with approximately 10% in the top ten. Material: blood. These receptors all come from an older woman with Graves' hyperthyroidism. CDR3s include the opening cysteine and the closing phenylalanine or tryptophan. D genes are given only for firm matches. Size values are once, few and many counts, or a class for expanded clones, and some rows have none.

.,.,TRBV6-5,TRBJ2-3,CASSSSKGNTDTQYF,TGTGCCAGCAGTTCCTCCAAGGGCAACACAGATACGCAGTATTTT
many,TRBD2,TRBV20-1,TRBJ2-7,CSASDPGLAYEQYF,TGCAGTGCTAGTGACCCGGGACTAGCCTACGAGCAGTACTTC
many,.,TRBV12-3/TRBV12-4,TRBJ1-5,CASSLQTSNQPQHF,TGTGCCAGCAGTCTACAAACTAGCAATCAGCCCCAGCATTTT
many,.,TRBV28,TRBJ1-1,CVSSSPRGRDTEAFF,TGTGTCAGCAGTTCCCCCAGGGGTCGAGACACTGAAGCTTTCTTT
.,.,TRBV12-3/TRBV12-4,TRBJ2-1,CASSLDARNEQFF,TGTGCCAGCAGTTTAGACGCTCGCAATGAGCAGTTCTTC
many,.,TRBV4-2,TRBJ2-7,CASSQVMESYEQYF,TGTGCCAGCAGCCAAGTAATGGAATCCTACGAGCAGTACTTC
many,.,TRBV7-9,TRBJ1-1,CASSLLSDTEAFF,TGTGCCAGCAGCTTACTATCTGACACTGAAGCTTTCTTT
.,TRBD2,TRBV6-5,TRBJ2-1,CASSYVWGTSGSYEQFF,TGTGCCAGCAGTTACGTTTGGGGGACTAGCGGGAGCTATGAGCAGTTCTTC
many,.,TRBV30,TRBJ1-2,CAWSHQFYGYTF,TGTGCCTGGAGTCACCAATTTTATGGCTACACCTTC
many,.,TRBV7-9,TRBJ2-5,CASSQGNSEETQYF,TGTGCCAGCAGCCAAGGGAACAGCGAAGAGACCCAGTACTTC
many,.,TRBV10-3,TRBJ2-3,CAISESRETDTQYF,TGTGCCATCAGTGAGTCCAGGGAGACAGATACGCAGTATTTT
many,.,TRBV2,TRBJ1-2,CASSERLGWSYTF,TGTGCCAGCAGTGAAAGGCTGGGGTGGAGCTACACCTTC
many,.,TRBV27,TRBJ1-6,CARTRTHANSPLHF,TGTGCCAGGACTCGGACACATGCTAATTCACCCCTCCACTTT
few,TRBD1,TRBV5-1,TRBJ1-2,CASSLQHRGTYGYTF,TGCGCCAGCAGCTTACAACACAGGGGAACCTATGGCTACACCTTC
many,.,TRBV4-1,TRBJ2-2,CASSPLSPRVHPNTGELFF,TGCGCCAGCAGCCCCCTAAGCCCCAGGGTGCATCCGAACACCGGGGAGCTGTTTTTT
.,TRBD2,TRBV6-2/TRBV6-3,TRBJ2-5,CASSPAGVSQETQYF,TGTGCCAGCAGCCCAGCGGGAGTCTCCCAAGAGACCCAGTACTTC
.,TRBD2,TRBV5-5,TRBJ2-1,CASSPRRPGLVSYNEQFF,TGTGCCAGCAGCCCAAGACGGCCGGGACTAGTATCCTACAATGAGCAGTTCTTC
many,.,TRBV2,TRBJ2-2,CASSERRAGELFF,TGTGCCAGCAGTGAACGGCGGGCCGGGGAGCTGTTTTTT
many,TRBD2,TRBV5-1,TRBJ2-1,CASRGREGNEQFF,TGCGCCAGCAGAGGGCGGGAGGGGAATGAGCAGTTCTTC
.,.,TRBV30,TRBJ1-1,CARALEGEAFF,TGTGCCCGGGCCCTTGAAGGGGAAGCTTTCTTT